A selection of T cell receptor beta chains follows, all from one sample in a study of Graves' ophthalmopathy and Graves' hyperthyroidism. TCRdb re-called the multiplex PCR reads through MiXCR, storing one row per CDR3 protein. The sample shows around 1,000,000 distinct CDR3 sequences, about 36% of them seen only once. Sequencing was done on a sample of peripheral blood or thyroid tissue (not recorded which). The receptors come from an adult man with Graves' hyperthyroidism. The CDR3 runs from the conserved cysteine through the conserved F or W.

v_gene | CDR3aa
TRBV28 | CASRSRGDGYGYTF
TRBV10-2 | CASSEYAGANQPQHF
TRBV5-1 | CASSATGVGSYEQYF
TRBV7-2 | CASSLEVWATQYF
TRBV7-2 | CAIRGAGLFF
TRBV6-5 | CASWAGGIPYEQHF
TRBV29-1 | CSVGGRETGVYKQYF
TRBV7-2 | CASSQSSVATQYF
TRBV7-9 | CASSLWGAENTEAFF
TRBV5-1 | CASSHEPGKGSGNTVYF
TRBV6-6 | CASSYGTEQGGYTF
TRBV2 | CASPSRGQMETQYF
TRBV2 | CASSFQGRTQYF
TRBV10-1 | CASSTLRPGQGFYEQYF
TRBV2 | CASSEGFGSGPGANVLTF
TRBV29-1 | CSVEGGQGAMGYTF
TRBV2 | CASRDSPRGEKLFF
TRBV7-9 | CASTTSWGLGSRNEKLFF
TRBV2 | CASSERRQANEKLFF
TRBV27 | CASSLSPGPNTEAFF
TRBV5-6 | CASSPGKALHF
TRBV4-3 | CASSRPRGLLGEKLFF
TRBV28 | CASITLGLGGRNGYTF
TRBV6-5 | CASSYGTGGTFF
TRBV5-6 | CASSDRDRRYEQYF
TRBV25-1 | CARGETGAYGYTF
TRBV29-1 | CSVERGYTGELFF
TRBV3-1 | CASSRGRGQNYGYTF
TRBV7-2 | CASSPGQGNPPLHF
TRBV2 | CASLGLPGGTEAFF
TRBV2 | CASSEGQLNYGYTF
TRBV7-9 | CASSLSGTMNTEAFF
TRBV12-3/TRBV12-4 | CASSLTTTLEQYF
TRBV9 | CASSEGGWSNQPQHF
TRBV11-2 | CASSLGVIRGSEQYF
TRBV19 | CASSSASSQGSLGQPQHF
TRBV20-1 | CSARAVGRTLGELFF
TRBV30 | CAWSRGGSGYTF
TRBV5-1 | CASSLSTSGSRTGELFF
TRBV10-3 | CAISGTSGRSEQYF
TRBV5-5 | CASSLLGGITEAFF
TRBV10-2 | CASSAGLAGTYNEQFF
TRBV20-1 | CSAERGRSYEQYF
TRBV19 | CASSIQDSTGELFF
TRBV9 | CASSPGTHPGEQYF
TRBV5-1 | CASSRTGTYAELFF
TRBV3-1 | CASSQRDTSGYGYTF
TRBV7-9 | CASSEAGGTQPQHF
TRBV29-1 | CSATRGGWDEQYF
TRBV20-1 | CSAGRDGSYEQYF
TRBV14 | CASSLLWTGGSSGSNQPQHF